The 8 T cell receptor beta chains below come from one sample, sequenced in a study of CD8 T cells in Susac syndrome. Reverse transcription of roughly 0.5 to 1 ug RNA was performed with random hexamers. MiXCR was run by TCRdb on the immunoSEQ multiplex PCR reads, yielding one entry per CDR3 protein. The sample lists about 200,000 distinct CDR3 sequences, around 96% occurring once. The sample comprised CD4+ T cells from PBMCs. Every receptor here comes from a human donor with multiple sclerosis.

This clonotype was observed a single time. The rearrangement links TRBV3-1 to TRBJ2-2; D is possibly TRBD1 (6 bases). Trimming pared 2 bases from V and 6 bases from J, leaving 10 bases between. Germline loops: CDR1 LGHDT, CDR2 YNNKEL (reference sequence). The length of the CDR3 is 14 residues. In nucleotides, the CDR3 is TGTGCCAGCAGCCAACAGGGGATTCCCGGGGAGCTGTTTTTT. Translated, it gives CASSQQGIPGELFF.

The J gene is TRBJ2-7, the V gene TRBV4-2; D call uncertain. Looked up from germline, CDR1 is LGHNA and CDR2 is YNFKEQ. The CDR3 contains 15 residues. V lost 0 bases and J lost 2, with 11 bases in between. CDR3 DNA: TGTGCCAGCAGCCAAGATCAGGTAGCTCCCTACGAGCAGTACTTC. Its translation is CASSQDQVAPYEQYF.

This clonotype appeared once. The gene calls are TRBV29-1 and TRBJ1-2, with a weak D call TRBD1 (6 bases). Trimming took 7 bases from V and 7 from J, leaving 13 bases between them. Germline V gives CDR1 SQVTM, CDR2 ANQGSEA. The CDR3 has 11 residues. Here the CDR3 DNA reads TGCAGCGCCCCAGGGGTGTCTGGCTACACCTTC. This translates into CSAPGVSGYTF.

The chain couples TRBV20-1 to TRBJ2-1; perhaps TRBD2 as D (6 bases). The CDR3 has 15 amino acids. CDR1 is DFQATT and CDR2 is SNEGSKA in the germline V gene (reference sequence). Trimming cost V 0 bases and J 2 bases, with 11 bases left between them. The CDR3 loop is CSARDWRDPYNEQFF. The CDR3 DNA is TGCAGTGCTAGAGATTGGCGGGATCCCTACAATGAGCAGTTCTTC.

This chain connects TRBV20-1 to TRBJ2-5, with 7 bases fitting TRBD2. Germline V gene data show CDR1 as DFQATT and CDR2 as SNEGSKA (reference sequence). CDR3 size: 14 residues. V was clipped by 3 bases and J by 5 bases; unmatched bases: 9. In DNA form, the CDR3 reads TGCAGTGCTAGTCCGACTAGCCGGGGGGAGACCCAGTACTTC. This encodes CSASPTSRGETQYF.

The chain is built from TRBV29-1 and TRBJ2-7, with 7 nucleotides matching TRBD2. The V and J ends lost 4 bases and 0 bases, in that order; junction bases with no gene match: 3. The germline V gene encodes CDR1 SQVTM and CDR2 ANQGSEA. The CDR3 length is 13 residues. CDR3 coding DNA: TGCAGCGTTGGGTGGGGGGGCTCCTACGAGCAGTACTTC. Its protein product is CSVGWGGSYEQYF.

The chain employs TRBV19 and TRBJ1-1, with D possibly TRBD1 on 6 matching bases. The length of the CDR3 is 14 residues. V gave up 4 bases and J gave up 2 bases, with 11 bases separating them. The V gene's germline CDR1 is LNHDA and CDR2 SQIVND (reference sequence). CDR3 residues: CASSRDRPNTEAFF. The CDR3 bases are TGTGCCAGTAGTAGAGACAGGCCAAACACTGAAGCTTTCTTT.

V gene TRBV9 combines with J gene TRBJ2-1, with 11 bases identical to TRBD2. Looked up from germline, CDR1 is SGDLS and CDR2 is YYNGEE. The CDR3 loop spans 16 amino acids. V lost 0 bases and J lost 8; bases outside the gene matches: 7. CDR3 region: CASSVAPSGRRDEQFF. Here the CDR3 DNA reads TGTGCCAGCAGCGTAGCGCCTAGCGGGAGGAGGGATGAGCAGTTCTTC.